This TCR beta chain was retrieved from a study of T cells in Graves' hyperthyroidism and ophthalmopathy. Amplified TCR beta CDR3 regions came from RNA transcripts. Researchers ran a first-round RT-PCR on the TCR CDR3 using the HTBI primer set. TCRdb re-analysed the multiplex PCR reads in MiXCR, keeping a single row per CDR3 protein. In the table there are around 600,000 distinct CDR3 sequences, approximately 14% of which are singletons. The CDR3 totals 12 residues. The V gene's germline CDR1 is DFQATT and CDR2 SNEGSKA (reference sequence). Trimming left V 0 bases short and J 6 bases short, with 8 bases between. Thyroid ultrasound and orbital computed tomography, with clinical symptoms and serum thyroxine and TRAb, informed diagnoses.

The sample was blood. The rearrangement joins TRBV20-1 to TRBJ2-5; D unclear. This TCR was recovered from a woman younger than 45 with Graves' hyperthyroidism. CDR3 sequence reads: CSARDYRQTQYF. CDR3 sequence (DNA): TGCAGTGCTAGAGATTATAGGCAGACCCAGTACTTC.